Shown below are 24 T cell receptor beta chains from a single sample sequenced in a study of Ad26.COV2.S vaccination and SARS-CoV-2 variants. The method was immunoSEQ multiplex PCR; TCRdb's version includes in-frame clones alone and lacks a portion of them. Among hundreds of thousands of clones listed, about four fifths were seen once. Indicated treatment: roughly 18 received Ad26.COV2.S at low or high dose, single or two shots; 5 received placebo; per-sample allocation not given. Vaccine and placebo recipients were sampled on day 63 after the first injection. The sample here was peripheral blood, taken in a trial of Ad26.COV2.S vaccine versus placebo. The receptors were sampled from a person between 18 and 65 years old who received the Ad26.COV2.S COVID-19 vaccine or a placebo.

In regard to this clone: Other DNA sequences in this sample translate to the same CDR3. The chain has TRBV7-2 and TRBJ1-5, with TRBD1 as a possible D gene (5 bases). CDR1 and CDR2 (germline): SGHTA, FQGNSA. This CDR3 spans 12 amino acids. V was shortened by 1 base and J by 7 bases, with 5 bases between the two germline ends. The CDR3 sequence is CASSLGGQPQHF. The CDR3, as DNA: TGTGCCAGCAGCTTAGGGGGGCAGCCCCAGCATTTT.

In its sample, this clone was seen a few times. The chain uses TRBV12-3 or TRBV12-4 and TRBJ1-2, with a weak D call TRBD1 (5 bases). The V end was cut by 5 bases, the J end by 8 bases, with 15 bases between. CDR3 length: 13 amino acids. The CDR3 spells CASSPVRGTGYTF. The CDR3 bases are TGTGCCAGCAGTCCTGTGAGGGGTACGGGCTACACCTTC.

V and J are TRBV10-3 and TRBJ2-7, with 8 bases aligning to TRBD1. CDR3 size: 13 residues. Germline CDR1 reads ENHRY; CDR2 reads SYGVKD. The J segment lost 2 bases and the V segment lost 5 bases, leaving 2 bases of the junction unmatched. The CDR3 sequence is CAISKGQAYEQYF. The DNA for the CDR3 is TGTGCCATCAGTAAGGGACAGGCCTACGAGCAGTACTTC.

The chain recombines TRBV9 with TRBJ2-1; D remains unclear. The CDR3 has 11 residues. Germline CDR1 SGDLS, CDR2 YYNGEE. V was pared by 4 bases and J by 3 bases, with 2 bases between. Here the CDR3 reads CASSRYNEQFF. For the CDR3, the DNA is TGTGCCAGCAGCCGCTACAATGAGCAGTTCTTC.

V usage is TRBV28 and J usage is TRBJ2-7; 12 positions agree with TRBD1. Germline CDR1 is MDHEN and CDR2 is SYDVKM. Germline trimming cut 7 bases from V and 6 bases from J; bases unmatched to any gene: 10. The CDR3 length is 15 residues. The CDR3: CASTGTGGNYGEQYF. CDR3 coding DNA: TGTGCCAGCACCGGGACAGGGGGCAATTACGGCGAGCAGTACTTC.

In this sample, this clone turned up once. V and J are TRBV5-1 and TRBJ1-1, with 10 bases aligning to TRBD1. With V trimmed by 4 bases and J by 7 bases, 4 bases remained unmatched. CDR3 size: 13 residues. Germline assignment: CDR1 SGHRS and CDR2 YFSETQ. The DNA for the CDR3 is TGCGCCAGCAGCCCCGGACAGGGGGGTGAAGCTTTCTTT. This translates into CASSPGQGGEAFF.

This clone has only a few counts. The J gene is TRBJ1-1, the V gene TRBV24-1, with 9 bases that match TRBD1. Germline CDR1 reads KGHDR; CDR2 reads SFDVKD. The V segment lost 3 bases and the J segment 5 bases; nucleotides outside the gene matches: 6. The CDR3 contains 15 residues. CDR3: CATSDGGQGETEAFF. As DNA, the CDR3 is TGTGCCACCAGTGATGGGGGACAGGGAGAAACTGAAGCTTTCTTT.

This rearrangement joins TRBV7-8 to TRBJ1-5; D might be TRBD1 (6 bases). The CDR3 runs to 17 residues. From germline, CDR1 is SGHVS and CDR2 FQNEAQ. Trimming left V 4 bases short and J 7 bases short, with 23 bases between. The CDR3 here is CASSSQVRGFGEQPQHF. CDR3 DNA: TGTGCCAGCAGCTCTCAAGTCAGGGGTTTTGGCGAGCAGCCCCAGCATTTT.

This chain uses TRBV19 with TRBJ1-1; 11 positions match TRBD1. With V trimmed by 8 bases and J by 4 bases, 9 bases remained unmatched. In germline, CDR1 is LNHDA, CDR2 SQIVND (reference sequence). There are 15 residues in the CDR3. The CDR3 loop is CASGWTGGAGTEAFF. DNA of the CDR3: TGTGCCAGTGGCTGGACAGGGGGCGCGGGCACTGAAGCTTTCTTT.

The V and J genes are TRBV5-1 and TRBJ1-4; the D is unclear. The CDR3 is 14 residues long. V gave up 0 bases and J gave up 7 bases, with 10 bases separating them. Germline assignment: CDR1 SGHRS and CDR2 YFSETQ. The CDR3: CASSLDGAIEKLFF. In DNA, the CDR3 is TGCGCCAGCAGCTTGGATGGAGCCATTGAAAAACTGTTTTTT. The entire variable domain, with the rest obtained from reference TRBV5-1 and TRBJ1-4, is as follows: KAGVTQTPRYLIKTRGQQVTLSCSPISGHRSVSWYQQTPGQGLQFLFEYFSETQRNKGNFPGRFSGRQFSNSRSEMNVSTLELGDSALYLCASSLDGAIEKLFFGSGTQLSVL.

The chain joins TRBV6-5 to TRBJ2-7, with D perhaps matching TRBD2 (6 bases). Germline-derived CDR1 and CDR2 are MNHEY and SVGAGI. Trimming stripped 6 bases from V and 5 bases from J, with 20 bases between. This CDR3 spans 15 amino acids. In nucleotides, the CDR3 is TGTGCCAGCAGCGGAGGGAGGAGGATCAGCGACGAGCAGTACTTC. It encodes CASSGGRRISDEQYF.

In this sample, this clone turned up a few times. CDR3 protein: CASSPGYSNQPQHF. The CDR3 DNA reads TGTGCCAGCAGTCCTGGGTATAGCAATCAGCCCCAGCATTTT. This rearrangement joins TRBV27 to TRBJ1-5; D unclear. Germline assignment: CDR1 MNHEY and CDR2 SMNVEV (reference sequence). V was shortened by 5 bases and J by 0 bases, with 8 bases between the two germline ends. The CDR3 contains 14 residues.

The chain uses TRBV30 and TRBJ2-2, with 10 bases matching TRBD1. V lost 3 bases, J lost 6 bases, and 13 bases stayed unmatched. Germline lookup yields CDR1 GTSNPN and CDR2 SVGIG (reference sequence). The CDR3 sequence is 17 residues long. The CDR3 DNA reads as TGTGCCTGGAGACGATACATAGGGACAGGGGTGGCCGGGGAGCTGTTTTTT. It translates to CAWRRYIGTGVAGELFF.

The chain is built from TRBV12-3 or TRBV12-4 and TRBJ1-6; D is undetermined. The CDR3 is 13 amino acids. The V and J ends lost 3 bases and 9 bases respectively, with 9 bases between them. CDR3 sequence (DNA): TGTGCCAGCAGTTTGGGTAGAATTTCACCCCTCCACTTT. This encodes CASSLGRISPLHF.

This sequence joins TRBV28 and TRBJ1-5; no firm D call. Trimming removed 5 bases at V and 3 bases at J, with 11 bases between. Germline lookup yields CDR1 MDHEN and CDR2 SYDVKM. The CDR3 is 14 residues long. The CDR3 DNA follows: TGTGCCAGCAGTGCCCGGACTTTCAATCAGCCCCAGCATTTT. Protein sequence: CASSARTFNQPQHF.

A few counts support this clone. The chain carries TRBV6-1 and TRBJ2-1, with TRBD2 matching 9 bases. The germline gives CDR1 MNHNS, CDR2 SASEGT. There are 17 residues in the CDR3. V shed 2 bases and J 0 bases; nucleotides not matched to a gene: 5. The chain's CDR3 is CASSEQAGGSSYNEQFF. CDR3 DNA: TGTGCCAGCAGTGAACAGGCGGGAGGGTCCTCCTACAATGAGCAGTTCTTC.

The CDR3 sequence: CAASDRNGYTF. As DNA, the CDR3 is TGTGCCGCCTCAGACAGGAATGGCTACACCTTC. The chain is built from TRBV9 and TRBJ1-2, with D possibly matching TRBD1 (6 bases). This CDR3 has 11 residues. With 10 bases removed from V and 6 bases from J, the gap between germline ends came to 13 bases. Germline V gene sequence: CDR1 SGDLS, CDR2 YYNGEE.

As concerns this clone: A read error is likely, as this CDR3 ends without the conserved phenylalanine or tryptophan. It is unclear where the CDR3 begins or ends on the DNA, so no DNA is shown, and the CDR3 is as TCRdb lists it. This chain uses TRBV3-1 (or the pseudogene TRBV3-2) with TRBJ1-1. Germline V gene data show CDR1 as LGHDT and CDR2 as YNNKEL (reference sequence). From its first to its last residue, the CDR3 has 9 amino acids. The CDR3 reads CASSQDISG.

The rearrangement links TRBV5-6 to TRBJ1-5; 11 bases agree with TRBD1. Trimming at V came to 3 bases and at J to 4 bases, leaving 3 bases not matched to a gene. The CDR3 consists of 15 residues. The germline CDR1 and CDR2 sequences are SGHDT and YYEEEE. The CDR3 spells CASSSGTGGNQPQHF. Written as DNA, the CDR3 is TGTGCCAGCAGCTCCGGGACAGGGGGGAATCAGCCCCAGCATTTT.

The chain has TRBV9 and TRBJ1-1; TRBD1 aligns across 7 bases. Germline V gene sequence: CDR1 SGDLS, CDR2 YYNGEE. J was trimmed by 4 bases and V by 0 bases; bases with no gene match: 9. The CDR3 totals 16 residues. CDR3 DNA: TGTGCCAGCAGCGTAGAAGGGGGCAACAGGGGCACTGAAGCTTTCTTT. It encodes CASSVEGGNRGTEAFF.

The chain employs TRBV3-1 (or the pseudogene TRBV3-2) and TRBJ1-1; TRBD1 might be the D (5 bases). Germline V CDR1 and CDR2: LGHDT, YNNKEL (reference sequence). Trimming took off 4 bases at V and 3 bases at J, with 15 bases between the two ends. There are 15 residues in the CDR3. Written as DNA, the CDR3 is TGTGCCAGCAGCCGACGGGCAGGGCGGGACACTGAAGCTTTCTTT. This translates into CASSRRAGRDTEAFF.

In DNA form, the CDR3 reads TGTGCCAGCAGCTTCTTTCACTCAACTGGCAATCAGCCCCAGCATTTT. Translation: CASSFFHSTGNQPQHF. This chain joins TRBV7-2 and TRBJ1-5; D remains ambiguous. The V end lost 3 bases, the J end lost 2 bases, and 14 bases lay between the germline ends. The V gene's germline CDR1 is SGHTA and CDR2 FQGNSA. The CDR3 spans 16 residues. Based on the CDR3 plus reference TRBV7-2 and TRBJ1-5, the full variable domain is GAGVSQSPSNKVTEKGKDVELRCDPISGHTALYWYRQSLGQGLEFLIYFQGNSAPDKSGLPSDRFSAERTGGSVSTLTIQRTQQEDSAVYLCASSFFHSTGNQPQHFGDGTRLSIL.

A note on this clone: This specimen includes other DNA sequences encoding the same CDR3. The V gene is TRBV27, the J gene TRBJ1-2; unclear D gene. The CDR3 totals 12 residues. The germline V gene has CDR1 MNHEY and CDR2 SMNVEV (reference sequence). Trimming shortened V by 0 bases and J by 5 bases, and 4 bases separated the two germline ends. The DNA of the CDR3 is TGTGCCAGCAGTTTATCGGGGTATGGCTACACCTTC. The encoded protein is CASSLSGYGYTF.

V is TRBV11-3 and J is TRBJ2-5; maybe TRBD2 (6 bases). The CDR3 extends over 16 amino acids. CDR1 SGHNT and CDR2 YENEEA come from the germline V gene. Trimming took off 4 bases at V and 0 bases at J, with 15 bases between the two ends. This chain's CDR3 is CASSSPFRDYQETQYF. In DNA, the CDR3 is TGTGCCAGCAGCTCTCCGTTCCGGGACTACCAAGAGACCCAGTACTTC.